The 27 T cell receptor beta chains below were found in one sample sequenced in a study of CD8 T cells in ankylosing spondylitis. A single record per CDR3 protein comes from TCRdb applying MiXCR to the 5' RACE reads. The data contain roughly 180,000 distinct CDR3 sequences, around 13% of them singletons. Sequenced: blood, either unsorted or a sorted T cell fraction (not recorded which). These receptor sequences come from a male donor with ankylosing spondylitis or in good health (not recorded which).

This clonotype has a handful of counts. The J gene is TRBJ2-7, the V gene TRBV7-2; 9 bases match TRBD1. Germline V gives CDR1 SGHTA, CDR2 FQGNSA. The CDR3 totals 14 residues. J was trimmed by 5 bases and V by 3 bases; bases with no gene match: 5. The CDR3 protein is CASSFLGTGNEQYF. In DNA form, the CDR3 reads TGTGCCAGCAGCTTTTTAGGGACAGGGAACGAGCAGTACTTC. Full variable domain (missing parts from reference TRBV7-2 and TRBJ2-7): GAGVSQSPSNKVTEKGKDVELRCDPISGHTALYWYRQSLGQGLEFLIYFQGNSAPDKSGLPSDRFSAERTGGSVSTLTIQRTQQEDSAVYLCASSFLGTGNEQYFGPGTRLTVT.

The chain has TRBV4-1 and TRBJ1-3; no clear D gene. There are 17 residues in the CDR3. CDR1 and CDR2 (germline): MGHRA, YSYEKL. The V gene lost 0 bases and the J gene lost 3 bases, with 15 bases spanning the gap. CDR3: CASSQERGHLIGNTIYF. CDR3 DNA sequence: TGCGCCAGCAGCCAAGAACGCGGGCACCTAATTGGAAACACCATATATTTT.

This clonotype was detected many times. The rearrangement links TRBV4-1 to TRBJ2-2; no clear D. This CDR3 is 16 amino acids long. The V gene's germline CDR1 is MGHRA and CDR2 YSYEKL. V dropped 0 bases and J dropped 0 bases, with 8 bases sitting between them. The DNA for the CDR3 is TGCGCCAGCAGCCAAGATCGTGTTGCGAACACCGGGGAGCTGTTTTTT. This encodes CASSQDRVANTGELFF.

V and J are TRBV7-9 and TRBJ1-5; possibly TRBD1 for D (5 bases). The CDR3 loop spans 12 amino acids. The germline V and J ends were trimmed by 5 bases and 7 bases, with 9 bases remaining between them. Germline CDR1 and CDR2: SEHNR and FQNEAQ (reference sequence). The CDR3 DNA is TGTGCCAGCAGCACCGACAGACAGCCCCAGCATTTT. This codes for CASSTDRQPQHF.

This clonotype was seen many times. The gene calls are TRBV7-9 and TRBJ1-5; TRBD1 agrees at 7 bases. J gave up 11 bases and V 5 bases, and 6 bases lay outside the gene matches. The CDR3 consists of 12 residues. CDR1 and CDR2 (germline): SEHNR, FQNEAQ (reference sequence). CDR3 sequence: CASSHTGEAQHF. The CDR3 DNA sequence: TGTGCCAGCAGCCATACAGGGGAGGCCCAGCATTTT.

The chain joins TRBV2 to TRBJ2-4; D gene uncertain. The CDR3 loop spans 15 amino acids. Germline CDR1 and CDR2: SNHLY and FYNNEI. Trimming left V 2 bases short and J 2 bases short, with 10 bases between. CDR3 amino acids: CASSELGHSKNIQYF. CDR3 sequence (DNA): TGTGCCAGCAGTGAACTCGGGCATTCCAAAAACATTCAGTACTTC.

This clonotype was seen only a few times. V usage is TRBV19 and J usage is TRBJ2-7; tentatively, D is TRBD1 or TRBD2 (5 bases each). CDR3 size: 16 residues. Trimming left V 3 bases short and J 5 bases short, with 20 bases between. Germline V gene sequence: CDR1 LNHDA, CDR2 SQIVND (reference sequence). The CDR3 protein is CASSIPLGGSEDEQYF. DNA for the CDR3: TGTGCCAGTAGTATCCCCCTTGGGGGTAGCGAGGACGAGCAGTACTTC.

V is TRBV27 and J is TRBJ2-1; 11 bases align to TRBD2. Germline trimming cut 2 bases from V and 4 bases from J; bases unmatched to any gene: 4. Germline CDR1 and CDR2: MNHEY and SMNVEV (reference sequence). The CDR3 extends over 16 amino acids. The CDR3 DNA follows: TGTGCCAGCAGTTTAGCTAGCGGGAGGCGATACAATGAGCAGTTCTTC. Amino acids: CASSLASGRRYNEQFF.

This clonotype was observed many times. The CDR3 is CASSFSLEDEQFF. CDR3 in DNA: TGTGCCAGCAGCTTCTCCCTCGAGGACGAGCAGTTCTTC. This chain links TRBV7-9 with TRBJ2-1; no definite D call. The ends were cut back, 3 bases at V and 10 bases at J, with 13 bases in the middle. CDR3 length: 13 amino acids. Germline V gene lookup returns CDR1 SEHNR and CDR2 FQNEAQ (reference sequence). Variable domain in full (rest from reference TRBV7-9 and TRBJ2-1): DTGVSQNPRHKITKRGQNVTFRCDPISEHNRLYWYRQTLGQGPEFLTYFQNEAQLEKSRLLSDRFSAERPKGSFSTLEIQRTEQGDSAMYLCASSFSLEDEQFFGPGTRLTVL.

This sequence joins TRBV4-2 and TRBJ2-1; D is perhaps TRBD2 (6 bases). CDR1 and CDR2 from the germline V gene are LGHNA and YNFKEQ. This CDR3 is built from 18 residues. The V and J ends lost 0 bases and 5 bases respectively, with 20 bases between them. The CDR3 reads CASSQDTGGTGSNNEQFF. The CDR3 region has the DNA TGTGCCAGCAGCCAAGATACCGGCGGGACTGGGTCCAACAATGAGCAGTTCTTC.

The rearrangement links TRBV18 to TRBJ2-1, with TRBD2 matching over 7 bases. J gave up 10 bases and V 0 bases, and 18 bases lay outside the gene matches. The CDR3 is made up of 18 amino acids. Germline V CDR1 and CDR2: KGHSH, LQKENI. The chain's CDR3 is CASSPPDEWGGSPQEQFF. DNA of the CDR3: TGTGCCAGCTCACCACCTGATGAGTGGGGCGGGAGTCCCCAGGAGCAGTTCTTC.

This clonotype was counted many times. The gene calls are TRBV12-3 or TRBV12-4 and TRBJ1-2; no firm D call. Trimming shortened V by 3 bases and J by 3 bases, and 11 bases separated the two germline ends. This CDR3 contains 14 residues. The CDR3 DNA sequence: TGTGCCAGCAGTTTTAGTGCTTCTTACTATGGCTACACCTTC. This encodes CASSFSASYYGYTF.

The chain carries TRBV27 and TRBJ2-4, with D uncertain. Trimming pared 8 bases from V and 0 bases from J, leaving 17 bases between. Germline CDR1 is MNHEY and CDR2 is SMNVEV (reference sequence). This CDR3 is built from 16 residues. The CDR3 nucleotides are TGTGCCAGCGGATCCCCGGGCGCCCTAGCCAAAAACATTCAGTACTTC. Translated: CASGSPGALAKNIQYF.

This clonotype was seen only a few times. The V gene is TRBV10-2, the J gene TRBJ2-3; no clear D. V gave up 4 bases and J gave up 4 bases, with 12 bases separating them. This CDR3 is built from 14 residues. From germline, CDR1 is WSHSY and CDR2 SAAADI. The CDR3 protein is CASSVVGSADTQYF. The DNA for the CDR3 is TGCGCCAGCAGTGTCGTGGGATCAGCAGATACGCAGTATTTT.

This clonotype was counted ten times or more. V usage is TRBV5-1 and J usage is TRBJ1-1; D may be TRBD1 (6 bases). V lost 0 bases to trimming and J lost 4 bases, with 13 bases between them. CDR1 and CDR2 from the germline V gene are SGHRS and YFSETQ. This CDR3 contains 15 residues. The CDR3 DNA is TGCGCCAGCAGCTTGGGGGCAGGGGAGGCCACTGAAGCTTTCTTT. The encoded protein is CASSLGAGEATEAFF.

This rearrangement joins TRBV5-1 to TRBJ2-1, with 10 positions matching TRBD2. V gave up 4 bases and J gave up 5 bases; unmatched junction bases: 9. The CDR3 is 16 residues long. The germline gives CDR1 SGHRS, CDR2 YFSETQ. CDR3 amino acids: CASSGTLAGAHNEQFF. CDR3 DNA sequence: TGCGCCAGCAGCGGCACCCTAGCGGGAGCCCACAATGAGCAGTTCTTC.

This rearrangement joins TRBV5-1 to TRBJ1-1, with 10 bases identical to TRBD1. Germline V gene sequence: CDR1 SGHRS, CDR2 YFSETQ. V lost 4 bases to trimming and J lost 4 bases; unmatched junction nucleotides: 4. The CDR3 sequence is 14 residues long. CDR3 coding DNA: TGCGCCAGCAGCCTGGGACAGGGGATCACTGAAGCTTTCTTT. It yields the protein CASSLGQGITEAFF.

The chain recombines TRBV2 with TRBJ2-5, with TRBD1 matching 7 bases. Germline CDR1 SNHLY, CDR2 FYNNEI. After removal of 4 bases from V and 2 bases from J, the junction contained 4 bases not matched to a gene. There are 14 residues in the CDR3. The CDR3 reads CASSGGQLQETQYF. The CDR3 DNA sequence: TGTGCCAGCAGTGGGGGACAGCTACAAGAGACCCAGTACTTC.

This clonotype was seen a handful of times. The V and J genes are TRBV5-6 and TRBJ1-1; D unresolved. In germline, CDR1 is SGHDT, CDR2 YYEEEE. Between the trimmed V and J ends, which lost 2 bases and 5 bases, there was a span of 13 bases. The length of the CDR3 is 14 residues. The DNA for the CDR3 is TGTGCCAGCAGCTTTGGACTGGGAGGGACTGAAGCTTTCTTT. Translation: CASSFGLGGTEAFF.

The chain uses TRBV6-6 and TRBJ2-1; D unresolved. Germline CDR1 MNHNY, CDR2 SVGAGI (reference sequence). V was pared by 8 bases and J by 3 bases, with 11 bases between. This CDR3 spans 13 amino acids. This CDR3 is CASSDLFYNEQFF. Written as DNA, the CDR3 is TGTGCCAGCTCGGATTTATTCTACAATGAGCAGTTCTTC.

This clonotype was counted between two and nine times. The CDR3 loop is CASSWQEDTEAFF. The CDR3 DNA reads as TGTGCCAGCAGTTGGCAGGAAGACACTGAAGCTTTCTTT. The rearrangement joins TRBV27 to TRBJ1-1; D remains ambiguous. V lost 4 bases, J lost 3 bases, and 9 bases lay in between. The CDR3 consists of 13 residues. The germline V gene encodes CDR1 MNHEY and CDR2 SMNVEV (reference sequence).

The CDR3 sequence is CASSEWQGGETQYF. DNA for the CDR3: TGTGCCAGCAGTGAATGGCAGGGAGGGGAGACCCAGTACTTC. The genes are TRBV2 and TRBJ2-5; 7 bases are shared with TRBD2. The CDR3 runs to 14 residues. V lost 2 bases, J lost 5 bases, and 5 bases stayed unmatched. CDR1 and CDR2 (germline): SNHLY, FYNNEI.

This clonotype was observed a handful of times. V is TRBV20-1 and J is TRBJ2-1; TRBD2 agrees at 8 bases. This CDR3 is built from 15 residues. CDR1 and CDR2 (germline): DFQATT, SNEGSKA (reference sequence). J was trimmed by 7 bases and V by 1 base; bases with no gene match: 9. In DNA, the CDR3 is TGCAGTGCTAGAGGGCGCGGGGGGACCACAAATGAGCAGTTCTTC. Its translation: CSARGRGGTTNEQFF.

This clonotype appeared many times. The chain employs TRBV4-1 and TRBJ2-1; the match to TRBD2 covers 7 bases. Germline V CDR1 and CDR2: MGHRA, YSYEKL. The CDR3 loop spans 14 amino acids. Losses at the gene ends were 0 bases for V and 8 bases for J; bases not matched to a gene: 4. The CDR3, as DNA: TGCGCCAGCAGCCAAGATCTAGCGGTGGATGAGCAGTTCTTC. Residues: CASSQDLAVDEQFF.

The rearrangement joins TRBV10-2 to TRBJ1-1; D is unclear. This CDR3 comprises 12 residues. The germline CDR1 and CDR2 sequences are WSHSY and SAAADI. V was clipped by 3 bases and J by 6 bases, with 8 bases between them. The CDR3 loop reads CASSELAAEAFF. The DNA for the CDR3 is TGCGCCAGCAGTGAACTTGCGGCTGAAGCTTTCTTT.

This clonotype has only a few counts. V and J are TRBV6-5 and TRBJ2-3; 10 positions match TRBD2. There are 16 residues in the CDR3. Looked up from germline, CDR1 is MNHEY and CDR2 is SVGAGI. V shed 0 bases, J shed 4 bases, and the junction held 4 bases outside the gene matches. The CDR3 reads CASSYSLAGDPDTQYF. In DNA form, the CDR3 reads TGTGCCAGCAGTTACTCCCTAGCGGGAGACCCAGATACGCAGTATTTT.

The chain combines TRBV12-3 or TRBV12-4 with TRBJ2-5; 8 nucleotides align to TRBD2. CDR3 length equals 16 residues. V shed 5 bases and J 4 bases; nucleotides not matched to a gene: 12. CDR3 protein: CASSQGLAGGLETQYF. The CDR3 nucleotides read TGTGCCAGCAGTCAAGGACTAGCCGGTGGGTTAGAGACCCAGTACTTC.